Shown below are 28 T cell receptor beta chains from a single sample sequenced in a study of blood T cell repertoires in COVID-19. Here immunoSEQ multiplex PCR was the method, and the copy in TCRdb shows in-frame clones only, minus some. The sample has 200,000 to 250,000 clones, less than 85% seen once; the top ten hold approximately 8%. Sample: peripheral blood. The receptors originated from a woman of 80 years or more with COVID-19, enrolled during active disease.

This chain joins TRBV12-3 or TRBV12-4 and TRBJ1-5; unclear D gene. The CDR3 consists of 12 residues. V lost 3 bases, J lost 11 bases, and 11 bases lay in between. CDR3 nucleotides: TGTGCCAGCAGTTTCTCCCGGGTGGCCCAGCATTTT. Protein: CASSFSRVAQHF.

The rearrangement joins TRBV19 to TRBJ1-1; unclear D gene. CDR1 LNHDA and CDR2 SQIVND come from the germline V gene (reference sequence). V lost 4 bases and J 1 base, leaving 7 bases between the germline ends. This CDR3 has 13 residues. CDR3 DNA: TGTGCCAGTAGTAGGGCGCGGAACACTGAAGCTTTCTTT. This encodes CASSRARNTEAFF.

J is TRBJ2-1 and V is TRBV19; 7 nucleotides align to TRBD2. V gave up 3 bases and J gave up 9 bases; unmatched junction bases: 2. Germline lookup yields CDR1 LNHDA and CDR2 SQIVND (reference sequence). There are 12 residues in the CDR3. The CDR3, as DNA: TGTGCCAGTAGTATGGGAGGGTCTGAGCAGTTCTTC. Residues: CASSMGGSEQFF.

DNA for the CDR3: TGCGCCAGCAGACCCGACAGGGTTGAAAAACTGTTTTTT. This sequence encodes CASRPDRVEKLFF. The rearrangement uses TRBV5-1 and TRBJ1-4; 7 bases fit TRBD1. There are 13 residues in the CDR3. The junction had 5 bases not matched to a gene; V was cut back by 5 bases and J by 7 bases. Per the germline V gene, CDR1 is SGHRS and CDR2 is YFSETQ.

A single count supports this clone. The gene calls are TRBV20-1 and TRBJ2-7; D is undetermined. V dropped 1 base and J dropped 4 bases, with 5 bases sitting between them. The CDR3 has 11 residues. Germline V gives CDR1 DFQATT, CDR2 SNEGSKA (reference sequence). CDR3 nucleotides: TGCAGTGCTAGAGGTCCGTACGAGCAGTACTTC. It yields the protein CSARGPYEQYF.

The chain recombines TRBV4-1 with TRBJ1-6, with D unclear. The germline V gene encodes CDR1 MGHRA and CDR2 YSYEKL. V was clipped by 0 bases and J by 8 bases, with 11 bases between them. CDR3 size: 15 residues. The CDR3 region has the DNA TGCGCCAGCAGCCAAGAGGGGTGGAGGGATTCACCCCTCCACTTT. This translates into CASSQEGWRDSPLHF.

The V gene is TRBV28, the J gene TRBJ1-5; 8 bases fit TRBD1. J was trimmed by 7 bases and V by 3 bases; bases with no gene match: 8. The germline gives CDR1 MDHEN, CDR2 SYDVKM. The CDR3 consists of 15 residues. CDR3 region: CASSFGQGKVQPQHF. CDR3 coding DNA: TGTGCCAGCAGTTTCGGACAGGGAAAAGTCCAGCCCCAGCATTTT.

This chain connects TRBV2 to TRBJ2-1; 11 bases are a match to TRBD2. This CDR3 is built from 14 residues. Germline CDR1 is SNHLY and CDR2 is FYNNEI. The junction had 7 bases not matched to a gene; V was cut back by 0 bases and J by 15 bases. In nucleotides, the CDR3 is TGTGCCAGCAGTGAAGCTCTAGCGGGAGGCCCTCGGTTCTTC. Its translation is CASSEALAGGPRFF. The variable domain in full, completed from reference TRBV2 and TRBJ2-1, reads EPEVTQTPSHQVTQMGQEVILRCVPISNHLYFYWYRQILGQKVEFLVSFYNNEISEKSEIFDDQFSVERPDGSNFTLKIRSTKLEDSAMYFCASSEALAGGPRFFGPGTRLTVL.

By share, this clone ranks as medium-sized. Here the CDR3 reads CASSFTGTEAFF. CDR3 nucleotide sequence: TGTGCCAGCAGTTTCACAGGGACTGAAGCTTTCTTT. V gene TRBV6-5 combines with J gene TRBJ1-1; D might be TRBD1 (6 bases). CDR3 length equals 12 residues. Trimming pared 4 bases from V and 5 bases from J, leaving 8 bases between. CDR1 and CDR2 from the germline V gene are MNHEY and SVGAGI.

The chain is built from TRBV4-2 and TRBJ2-1; 8 positions agree with TRBD1. There are 15 residues in the CDR3. V gave up 4 bases and J gave up 4 bases; unmatched junction bases: 6. Germline-derived CDR1 and CDR2 are LGHNA and YNFKEQ. This CDR3 is CASSPQGAKYNEQFF. Here the CDR3 DNA reads TGTGCCAGCAGCCCGCAGGGGGCGAAATACAATGAGCAGTTCTTC.

The V gene is TRBV5-1, the J gene TRBJ1-2; a possible D gene is TRBD1 (6 bases). The length of the CDR3 is 14 residues. With 0 bases removed from V and 2 bases from J, the gap between germline ends came to 8 bases. CDR1 is SGHRS, CDR2 YFSETQ, per germline. CDR3 loop: CASSLAGTNYGYTF. The CDR3 bases are TGCGCCAGCAGCTTGGCAGGGACAAACTATGGCTACACCTTC.

V usage is TRBV18 and J usage is TRBJ1-2; 8 nucleotides agree with TRBD1. This CDR3 is built from 16 residues. CDR1 KGHSH and CDR2 LQKENI come from the germline V gene. Trimming took 0 bases from V and 4 from J; bases not matched to a gene: 7. The CDR3 sequence: CASSPPLGQGGYGYTF. As DNA, the CDR3 is TGTGCCAGCTCACCACCTCTTGGACAGGGAGGCTATGGCTACACCTTC.

The V gene is TRBV18, the J gene TRBJ1-1, with 7 bases that match TRBD1. CDR3 length: 11 residues. V gave up 5 bases and J gave up 8 bases; unmatched junction bases: 2. Germline CDR1 is KGHSH and CDR2 is LQKENI. DNA for the CDR3: TGTGCCAGCTCAACAGGGGTCGAAGCTTTCTTT. It is translated as CASSTGVEAFF.

Details on this clone: The junction shows a germline mismatch at one end, possibly a read error. This rearrangement joins TRBV7-8 to TRBJ2-7; tentative D call: TRBD2 (6 bases). The CDR3 length is 12 residues. Germline values: CDR1 SGHVS, CDR2 FQNEAQ. CDR3 DNA sequence: TGTGCCAGCAGCTTAGTAACCGGGACTCTCTCGTTC. Its protein product is CASSLVTGTLSF.

The chain has TRBV11-2 and TRBJ1-1; TRBD1 aligns across 9 bases. Germline V lookup: CDR1 SGHAT, CDR2 FQNNGV. The junction had 5 bases not matched to a gene; V was cut back by 5 bases and J by 4 bases. The CDR3 totals 14 residues. CDR3 sequence: CASSTLTGGTEAFF. The DNA for the CDR3 is TGTGCCAGCAGCACTCTGACAGGGGGCACTGAAGCTTTCTTT.

This chain joins TRBV7-3 and TRBJ2-1; 7 bases agree with TRBD2. V lost 0 bases to trimming and J lost 0 bases; unmatched junction nucleotides: 2. This CDR3 contains 16 residues. Germline CDR1 is SGHTA and CDR2 is FQGTGA. CDR3 residues: CASSLTSSGSYNEQFF. CDR3 bases: TGTGCCAGCAGCTTAACGTCTAGCGGCTCCTACAATGAGCAGTTCTTC.

This sequence joins TRBV24-1 and TRBJ2-2; 10 nucleotides line up with TRBD2. The CDR3 is 16 residues long. Germline trimming cut 8 bases from V and 2 bases from J; bases unmatched to any gene: 7. CDR1 is KGHDR, CDR2 SFDVKD, per germline. The CDR3 coding sequence is TGTGCCACCACCGGAAGCGGGGGGGGAAACACCGGGGAGCTGTTTTTT. Its translation: CATTGSGGGNTGELFF.

The chain links TRBV7-9 to TRBJ1-4; D is perhaps TRBD1 (6 bases). V was shortened by 5 bases and J by 5 bases, with 12 bases between the two germline ends. Germline loops: CDR1 SEHNR, CDR2 FQNEAQ (reference sequence). This CDR3 has 14 amino acids. CDR3: CASSKDSNNEKLFF. The CDR3 coding sequence is TGTGCCAGCAGCAAGGACAGCAACAATGAAAAACTGTTTTTT.

This clone was detected a few times. This rearrangement joins TRBV19 to TRBJ2-7; a possible D gene is TRBD2 (6 bases). The CDR3 consists of 14 residues. From germline, CDR1 is LNHDA and CDR2 SQIVND (reference sequence). Trimming cost V 1 base and J 2 bases, with 9 bases left between them. Here the CDR3 reads CASSIARGTYEQYF. In DNA form, the CDR3 reads TGTGCCAGTAGTATAGCCCGGGGGACCTACGAGCAGTACTTC.

The chain has TRBV9 and TRBJ2-3; the D gene is possibly TRBD2 (7 bases). CDR3 length equals 15 residues. V was cut by 7 bases and J by 1 base, with 16 bases left in between. The V gene's germline CDR1 is SGDLS and CDR2 YYNGEE. CDR3 region: CASSRDGGRTDTQYF. The CDR3 coding sequence is TGTGCCAGCTCCCGCGACGGGGGGCGCACAGATACGCAGTATTTT.

This clone was seen just once. The CDR3 DNA is TGTGCCAGCACACTAGCGGGGGGTTACAATGAGCAGTTCTTC. Protein sequence: CASTLAGGYNEQFF. The chain is built from TRBV7-9 and TRBJ2-1, with 12 positions matching TRBD2. There are 14 residues in the CDR3. CDR1 SEHNR and CDR2 FQNEAQ come from the germline V gene (reference sequence). The J segment lost 4 bases and the V segment lost 7 bases, leaving 2 bases of the junction unmatched.

V usage is TRBV5-1 and J usage is TRBJ2-5; 13 bases map to TRBD2. The germline CDR1 and CDR2 sequences are SGHRS and YFSETQ. With V trimmed by 2 bases and J by 4 bases, 2 bases remained unmatched. The CDR3 totals 15 residues. In nucleotides, the CDR3 is TGCGCCAGCAGCTTAGGACTAGCGGGGGCAGAGACCCAGTACTTC. Residues: CASSLGLAGAETQYF.

The genes are TRBV20-1 and TRBJ2-1; no clear D. This CDR3 spans 15 amino acids. The germline V gene has CDR1 DFQATT and CDR2 SNEGSKA (reference sequence). Trimming removed 3 bases at V and 0 bases at J, with 12 bases between. As DNA, the CDR3 is TGCAGTGCTAGTTCCCGCCCTAGCTCCTACAATGAGCAGTTCTTC. Its protein product is CSASSRPSSYNEQFF.

The chain recombines TRBV9 with TRBJ2-1; D remains unclear. The V and J ends lost 3 bases and 6 bases respectively, with 16 bases between them. The CDR3 extends over 15 amino acids. In germline, CDR1 is SGDLS, CDR2 YYNGEE. CDR3 residues: CASSASLLRVNEQFF. The CDR3 DNA follows: TGTGCCAGCAGCGCTTCCTTATTGAGAGTCAATGAGCAGTTCTTC.

The chain combines TRBV6-5 with TRBJ2-7, with D possibly being TRBD2 (6 bases). Deletions cut 11 bases from V and 2 bases from J, with 19 bases between. CDR1 and CDR2 from the germline V gene are MNHEY and SVGAGI. The CDR3 loop spans 14 amino acids. The CDR3 DNA reads TGTGCCGTGAAACCGGGAGATCGGGCCTACGAGCAGTACTTC. Translation: CAVKPGDRAYEQYF.

The DNA for the CDR3 is TGCAGCGGTCCTACTAGCGGGGGCTACAATGAGCAGTTCTTC. Protein: CSGPTSGGYNEQFF. This rearrangement joins TRBV29-1 to TRBJ2-1; TRBD2 aligns across 11 bases. The length of the CDR3 is 14 residues. J gave up 3 bases and V 7 bases, and 5 bases lay outside the gene matches. Germline assignment: CDR1 SQVTM and CDR2 ANQGSEA.

The V and J genes are TRBV19 and TRBJ2-3; D is uncertain. Germline values: CDR1 LNHDA, CDR2 SQIVND (reference sequence). Trimming removed 6 bases from V and 1 base from J, with 11 bases in between. The CDR3 has 14 amino acids. CDR3 nucleotides: TGTGCCAGTAGCCGAACTTTTCGCACAGATACGCAGTATTTT. It specifies CASSRTFRTDTQYF.

This clone was observed once. The chain couples TRBV19 to TRBJ2-6, with a weak D call TRBD2 (7 bases). Per the germline V gene, CDR1 is LNHDA and CDR2 is SQIVND (reference sequence). This CDR3 has 16 residues. V was shortened by 1 base and J by 6 bases, with 13 bases between the two germline ends. The chain's CDR3 is CASSIGRGAAANVLTF. CDR3 nucleotides: TGTGCCAGTAGTATAGGTCGGGGGGCGGCGGCCAACGTCCTGACTTTC.